Reported below is one T cell receptor beta chain. The target of this receptor is not known. No much larger clone exists at a distance of one base, and base qualities are not known. The CDR3 regions of human TCRbeta chains were analyzed by immunosequencing. Under the source paper's analysis protocol: Repertoire TCRs were matched against a reference library of SARS-CoV-2-specific TCRs generated with the MIRA antigen-specificity platform. Breadth meant the fraction of unique TCRs that were SARS-CoV-2-associated, whereas depth meant the fraction of total T cells that were SARS-CoV-2-associated. Each spike-specific TCR was assigned to its reactive spike region and to a CD4 or CD8 class using the MIRA data. Log10-transformed breadth and depth values were compared by one-way ANOVA with Sidak's multiple comparisons tests. The source is immuneACCESS, and TCRdb retained only in-frame sequences with V and J called. Part of the clones is not carried over; for the studies checked, unresolved V genes explain less than half of this, and the remainder is unexplained. Clone size and V and J calls were adopted from that table, with D and trimming inferred from the DNA. The table for this sample lists roughly 150,000 clones; roughly nine tenths of them were counted only once. The ten largest clones represent 1.5% to 2% of the sample.

Trimming takes 3 bases off V and 2 bases off J; junction bases not matched to a gene: 7. CDR1 SGHTA and CDR2 FQGNSA were looked up in the germline V gene. Its CDR3 holds 16 amino acids, cysteine through phenylalanine. Only the CDR3 DNA is retained, 48 bases long and in frame from the first base. This sample was taken from a study of T cell responses to AZD1222 COVID-19 vaccine (dated by TCRdb to about 2021). Regarding the study in general: A total of just over 230 trial participants underwent TCR sequencing, of whom about 200 had received two doses of AZD1222 and around 25 had received two doses of the MenACWY control vaccine. Trial participants were enrolled by age into 18-55, 56-69 and 70-plus year subgroups, with roughly 160, 29 and 62 TCR-sequenced participants respectively. Broad study findings and their caveats: After two AZD1222 doses, spike-specific TCR breadth and depth were significantly higher than at day 0 and than in MenACWY recipients. The vaccine-associated CD4 TCRs covered the entire spike protein, and the dominant responses fell in regions 160-218 and 743-854. Conclusions about previously exposed vaccinees are limited because only five to seven AZD1222 recipients were SARS-CoV-2 seropositive at baseline. Nearly half of unique spike-specific TCRs reportedly recognized epitopes outside regions mutated in the B.1.351 and B.1.1.7 variants. In the small 56-69-year group, the increase in depth fell short of significance, most likely because of low power. Because no samples from the day 14 peak response were available, repertoires could be characterized only after the peak T cell response. Participants were mostly white British and included more females than males, and it was suggested by the authors that clonal diversity may have been underestimated.

What the time point label conveys for this sample: about 28 days (+/-7) after the second vaccine dose. Because spike-specific TCR depth and breadth did not differ between the two schedules, AZD1222 recipients who got a second dose at roughly 4 weeks were pooled with those who got a second dose at roughly 12 weeks. The vaccinee samples were drawn from two UK trials, COV001 and COV002, one of which was a single-blind randomized controlled phase 2/3 trial testing AZD1222 (ChAdOx1 nCoV-19) in healthy adults. For TCRbeta chain sequencing, PBMC samples were collected from trial participants at day 0 and at day 28 after the second dose.

The material was peripheral blood, obtained 28 days after the second AZD1222 dose. In this chain, TRBV7-2 is recombined with TRBJ2-1, and 7 bases in between align with TRBD2. The clonotype comes from an adult who received the AZD1222 COVID-19 vaccine. This receptor carries the CDR3 CASSLAAGPTYNEQFF. Read as DNA, the sequence is TGTGCCAGCAGCTTGGCAGCGGGGCCAACCTACAATGAGCAGTTCTTC.